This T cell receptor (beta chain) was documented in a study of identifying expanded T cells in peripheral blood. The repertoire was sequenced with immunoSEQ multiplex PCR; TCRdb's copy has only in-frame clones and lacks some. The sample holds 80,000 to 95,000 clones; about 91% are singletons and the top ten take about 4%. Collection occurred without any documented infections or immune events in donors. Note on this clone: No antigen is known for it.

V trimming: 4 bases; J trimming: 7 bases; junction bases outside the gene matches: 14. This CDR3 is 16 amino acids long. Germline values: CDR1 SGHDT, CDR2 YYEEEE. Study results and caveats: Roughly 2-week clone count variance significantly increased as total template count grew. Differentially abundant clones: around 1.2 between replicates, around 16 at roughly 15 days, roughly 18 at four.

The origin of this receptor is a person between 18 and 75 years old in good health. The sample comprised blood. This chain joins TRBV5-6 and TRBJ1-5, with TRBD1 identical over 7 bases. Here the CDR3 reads CASSARYRGRRQPQHF. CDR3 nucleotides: TGTGCCAGCAGCGCCCGATACAGGGGCAGAAGGCAGCCCCAGCATTTT.